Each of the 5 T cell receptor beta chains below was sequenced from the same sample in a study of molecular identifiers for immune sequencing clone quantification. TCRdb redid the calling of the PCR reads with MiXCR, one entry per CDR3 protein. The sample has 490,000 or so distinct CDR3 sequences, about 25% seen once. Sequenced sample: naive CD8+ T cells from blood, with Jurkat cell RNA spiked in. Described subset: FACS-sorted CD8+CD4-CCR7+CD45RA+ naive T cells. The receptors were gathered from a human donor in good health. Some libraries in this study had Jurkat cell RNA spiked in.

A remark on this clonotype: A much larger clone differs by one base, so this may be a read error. The CDR3 DNA sequence: TGTGCCAGCAGTTACTCGACCAGGGCCAATGAGCGGTTCTTC. It is translated as CASSYSTRANERFF. The genes are TRBV6-6 and TRBJ2-1; a possible D gene is TRBD1 (5 bases). Per germline, CDR1 MNHNY and CDR2 SVGAGI (reference sequence). CDR3 length equals 14 residues.

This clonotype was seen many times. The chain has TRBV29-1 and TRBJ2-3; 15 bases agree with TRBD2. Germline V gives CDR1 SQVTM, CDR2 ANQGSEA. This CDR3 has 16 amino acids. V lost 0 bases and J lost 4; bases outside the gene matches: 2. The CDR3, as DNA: TGCAGCGTTGAAGAGGGGACTAGCGGGAGGTCAGATACGCAGTATTTT. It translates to CSVEEGTSGRSDTQYF.

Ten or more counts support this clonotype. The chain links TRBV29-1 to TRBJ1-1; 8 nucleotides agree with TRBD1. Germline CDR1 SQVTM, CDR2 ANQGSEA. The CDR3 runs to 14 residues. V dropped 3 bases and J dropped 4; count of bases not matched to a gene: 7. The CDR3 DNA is TGCAGCGTTGACACAGGGGGATGGGGCACTGAAGCTTTCTTT. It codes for CSVDTGGWGTEAFF.

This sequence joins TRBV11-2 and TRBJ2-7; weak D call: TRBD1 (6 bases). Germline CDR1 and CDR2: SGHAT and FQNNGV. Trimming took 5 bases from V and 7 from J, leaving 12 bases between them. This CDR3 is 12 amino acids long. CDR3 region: CASSRQVWEQYF. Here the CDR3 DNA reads TGTGCCAGCAGCCGACAGGTCTGGGAGCAGTACTTC.

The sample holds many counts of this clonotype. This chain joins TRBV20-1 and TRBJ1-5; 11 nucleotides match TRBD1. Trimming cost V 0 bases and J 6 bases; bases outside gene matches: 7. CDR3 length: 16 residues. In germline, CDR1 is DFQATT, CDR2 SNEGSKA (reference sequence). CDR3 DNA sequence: TGCAGTGCTAGAGACCGAGGACAGGGGGCGACTCAGCCCCAGCATTTT. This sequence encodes CSARDRGQGATQPQHF.